The 22 T cell receptor beta chains below were found in one sample sequenced in a study of blood T cell repertoires in COVID-19. TCRdb keeps only in-frame clones here, not all; method: immunoSEQ multiplex PCR. The sample lists about 310,000 clones; roughly 84% were seen once. Sequenced sample: peripheral blood. The source is a man in his fifties with active or convalescent COVID-19.

This chain connects TRBV19 to TRBJ1-4; 9 positions match TRBD1. CDR1 is LNHDA, CDR2 SQIVND, per germline (reference sequence). The V segment lost 5 bases and the J segment 6 bases; nucleotides outside the gene matches: 4. The length of the CDR3 is 14 residues. The CDR3 DNA sequence: TGTGCCAGTAGTCTCTGGGACAGGGATGAAAAACTGTTTTTT. It codes for CASSLWDRDEKLFF.

The chain couples TRBV10-2 to TRBJ2-6, with TRBD1 matching over 7 bases. The CDR3 covers 18 residues. The germline V gene encodes CDR1 WSHSY and CDR2 SAAADI. The V gene end was trimmed by 6 bases and the J gene end by 0 bases; junction bases not matched to a gene: 11. The CDR3 reads CASRGTAPQLSGANVLTF. The CDR3 DNA reads as TGCGCCAGCAGGGGGACAGCCCCACAACTCTCTGGGGCCAACGTCCTGACTTTC.

The V gene is TRBV7-3, the J gene TRBJ2-1, with a possible D match to TRBD2 (6 bases). V was cut by 5 bases and J by 8 bases, with 10 bases left in between. Looked up from germline, CDR1 is SGHTA and CDR2 is FQGTGA. CDR3 length: 12 residues. The CDR3 DNA reads as TGTGCCAGCAGCCCCTCGGGGGATGAGCAGTTCTTC. It specifies CASSPSGDEQFF. Variable domain in full (rest from reference TRBV7-3 and TRBJ2-1): GAGVSQTPSNKVTEKGKYVELRCDPISGHTALYWYRQSLGQGPEFLIYFQGTGAADDSGLPNDRFFAVRPEGSVSTLKIQRTERGDSAVYLCASSPSGDEQFFGPGTRLTVL.

This clone has a single count. The genes are TRBV6-5 and TRBJ2-4, with 7 bases lining up with TRBD1. This CDR3 is 15 amino acids long. Germline CDR1 is MNHEY and CDR2 is SVGAGI. Trimming at V came to 6 bases and at J to 6 bases, leaving 11 bases not matched to a gene. CDR3 amino acids: CASRRQGTAGNIQYF. CDR3 sequence (DNA): TGTGCCAGCAGACGACAGGGAACCGCCGGAAACATTCAGTACTTC.

CDR3 in amino acids: CASSFGANQPQHF. The CDR3 nucleotides are TGTGCCAGCAGCTTTGGAGCCAACCAGCCCCAGCATTTT. The J gene is TRBJ1-5, the V gene TRBV7-3; D is uncertain. Trimming took 3 bases from V and 7 from J, leaving 10 bases between them. The CDR3 has 13 amino acids. Per the germline V gene, CDR1 is SGHTA and CDR2 is FQGTGA.

The chain joins TRBV9 to TRBJ1-2; D is undetermined. Germline V gene sequence: CDR1 SGDLS, CDR2 YYNGEE. The CDR3 is made up of 12 amino acids. V lost 3 bases, J lost 2 bases, and 5 bases lay in between. CDR3 nucleotide sequence: TGTGCCAGCAGCGCCGTCAACTATGGCTACACCTTC. This gives the protein CASSAVNYGYTF.

V gene TRBV7-8 combines with J gene TRBJ2-7, with a possible D match to TRBD2 (5 bases). V shed 3 bases and J shed 2 bases, with 11 bases lying between them. The V gene's germline CDR1 is SGHVS and CDR2 FQNEAQ. This CDR3 has 14 residues. DNA for the CDR3: TGTGCCAGCAGCTTTGGGGTGAGGGCCTACGAGCAGTACTTC. This encodes CASSFGVRAYEQYF. Variable domain in full (rest from reference TRBV7-8 and TRBJ2-7): GAGVSQSPRYKVAKRGQDVALRCDPISGHVSLFWYQQALGQGPEFLTYFQNEAQLDKSGLPSDRFFAERPEGSVSTLKIQRTQQEDSAVYLCASSFGVRAYEQYFGPGTRLTVT.

CDR3 in amino acids: CASSQGRQDEKLFF. In DNA form, the CDR3 reads TGTGCCAGCAGCCAAGGCAGACAGGATGAAAAACTGTTTTTT. The rearrangement joins TRBV3-1 (or the pseudogene TRBV3-2) to TRBJ1-4; D might be TRBD1 (6 bases). Trimming stripped 1 base from V and 6 bases from J, with 9 bases between. CDR1 LGHDT and CDR2 YNNKEL come from the germline V gene (reference sequence). The CDR3 extends over 14 amino acids.

Details on this clone: A read error may account for a junction end that differs from germline. The chain is built from TRBV7-9 and TRBJ2-5; TRBD2 matches at 11 bases. The CDR3 is made up of 14 amino acids. Germline lookup yields CDR1 SEHNR and CDR2 FQNEAQ (reference sequence). The CDR3 loop reads CASSLAGGQETQYF. The CDR3 DNA reads TGTGCCAGCAGCCTAGCGGGGGGACAAGAGACCCAGTACTTC. Full variable domain (missing parts from reference TRBV7-9 and TRBJ2-5): DTGVSQNPRHKITKRGQNVTFRCDPISEHNRLYWYRQTLGQGPEFLTYFQNEAQLEKSRLLSDRFSAERPKGSFSTLEIQRTEQGDSAMYLCASSLAGGQETQYFGPGTRLLVL.

CDR3 amino acids: CASSGTSGGSGYGYTF. CDR3 DNA: TGTGCCAGCAGTGGAACCTCAGGGGGCAGTGGCTATGGCTACACCTTC. The V call is TRBV28, the J call TRBJ1-2; 8 nucleotides align to TRBD1. Germline V gene data show CDR1 as MDHEN and CDR2 as SYDVKM. The CDR3 length is 16 residues. The trim removed 5 bases at V and 4 bases at J, leaving 12 bases unmatched.

This chain connects TRBV12-5 to TRBJ2-5; 14 bases agree with TRBD2. Per germline, CDR1 LGHNT and CDR2 FRNRAP. The CDR3 consists of 16 residues. V was pared by 6 bases and J by 5 bases, with 8 bases of the junction left unmatched. This CDR3 reads CASGPGLAGVEETQYF. The CDR3 DNA sequence: TGTGCTAGTGGCCCGGGACTAGCGGGGGTGGAGGAGACCCAGTACTTC.

The chain employs TRBV5-6 and TRBJ2-5, with 9 positions matching TRBD1. The trim removed 4 bases at V and 7 bases at J, leaving 5 bases unmatched. This CDR3 spans 13 amino acids. The germline gives CDR1 SGHDT, CDR2 YYEEEE. The CDR3 DNA follows: TGTGCCAGCAGCCAGGACAGGGGAGGGACCCAGTACTTC. Protein product: CASSQDRGGTQYF.

This clone appeared a few times. The V call is TRBV12-3 or TRBV12-4, the J call TRBJ1-3; D gene unclear. CDR3 length equals 13 residues. The V end lost 6 bases, the J end lost 0 bases, and 6 bases lay between the germline ends. The CDR3 DNA is TGTGCCAGCAGACGGGACTCTGGAAACACCATATATTTT. Amino acid sequence: CASRRDSGNTIYF.

The genes are TRBV10-1 and TRBJ1-1; TRBD1 might be the D (6 bases). The V gene lost 1 base and the J gene lost 2 bases, with 11 bases spanning the gap. Germline CDR1 is WNHNN and CDR2 is SYGVQD (reference sequence). The CDR3 spans 15 residues. The CDR3 loop reads CASSEWTVINTEAFF. DNA for the CDR3: TGCGCCAGCAGTGAGTGGACAGTAATTAACACTGAAGCTTTCTTT.

The chain carries TRBV6-1 and TRBJ1-1; no clear D gene. The CDR3 contains 13 residues. The V end was cut by 1 base, the J end by 1 base, with 4 bases between. Germline values: CDR1 MNHNS, CDR2 SASEGT. The CDR3 sequence: CASSEVRNTEAFF. The CDR3 DNA sequence: TGTGCCAGCAGTGAAGTTAGGAACACTGAAGCTTTCTTT.

This clone was counted once. The J gene is TRBJ2-1, the V gene TRBV12-3 or TRBV12-4; 10 positions match TRBD2. This CDR3 has 12 residues. The trim removed 3 bases at V and 12 bases at J, leaving 2 bases unmatched. CDR3 coding DNA: TGTGCCAGCAGTTTGGTAGCGGGAGGGCAGTTCTTC. Encoded protein: CASSLVAGGQFF.

The chain employs TRBV4-3 and TRBJ2-3; a possible D gene is TRBD2 (5 bases). Trimming removed 1 base from V and 0 bases from J, with 17 bases in between. This CDR3 is 18 amino acids long. Germline V gives CDR1 LGHNA, CDR2 YSLEER. The CDR3: CASSQGSWRRESTDTQYF. The CDR3 DNA reads as TGCGCCAGCAGCCAAGGTAGTTGGAGGAGAGAAAGCACAGATACGCAGTATTTT.

V usage is TRBV9 and J usage is TRBJ2-3; perhaps TRBD2 as D (6 bases). This CDR3 comprises 15 residues. Germline CDR1 SGDLS, CDR2 YYNGEE. Trimming stripped 0 bases from V and 4 bases from J, with 12 bases between. CDR3 region: CASSVGGGVADTQYF. In nucleotides, the CDR3 is TGTGCCAGCAGCGTAGGGGGAGGAGTCGCAGATACGCAGTATTTT.

The CDR3 coding sequence is TGTGCCAGCAGCGTTTCGATAGATCAAGAGACCCAGTACTTC. Translated: CASSVSIDQETQYF. The chain recombines TRBV9 with TRBJ2-5; D gene unclear. Germline values: CDR1 SGDLS, CDR2 YYNGEE. V gave up 2 bases and J gave up 2 bases, with 10 bases separating them. There are 14 residues in the CDR3.

The chain couples TRBV5-1 to TRBJ2-7; TRBD1 is a possible D gene (6 bases). V lost 4 bases to trimming and J lost 5 bases, with 22 bases between them. The germline V gene has CDR1 SGHRS and CDR2 YFSETQ. The CDR3 has 16 amino acids. This chain's CDR3 is CASSDSPRGHGNEQYF. The CDR3 DNA is TGCGCCAGCAGCGACTCTCCCAGGGGCCACGGGAACGAGCAGTACTTC.

The chain combines TRBV5-1 with TRBJ2-7; a weak D match, TRBD2 (6 bases). The CDR3 sequence is 14 residues long. V gave up 3 bases and J gave up 6 bases, with 16 bases separating them. CDR1 SGHRS and CDR2 YFSETQ come from the germline V gene. Here the CDR3 reads CASSSDGTSGEQYF. CDR3 DNA sequence: TGCGCCAGCAGCTCAGACGGGACTTCGGGCGAGCAGTACTTC.

J is TRBJ2-7 and V is TRBV4-3; 9 positions match TRBD2. Germline V CDR1 and CDR2: LGHNA, YSLEER. V dropped 1 base and J dropped 3; count of bases not matched to a gene: 7. There are 16 residues in the CDR3. CDR3: CASSQVASGDDYEQYF. CDR3 bases: TGCGCCAGCAGCCAAGTGGCTAGCGGGGACGACTACGAGCAGTACTTC.